One and the same sample provided the 28 T cell receptor beta chains below, sequenced in a study of T cells in Graves' hyperthyroidism and ophthalmopathy. RNA transcripts gave rise to amplified TCR beta CDR3 regions. A first-round RT-PCR of the TCR CDR3 used the HTBI primer set. One entry per CDR3 protein, called by TCRdb with MiXCR from the multiplex PCR reads. The repertoire has fewer than 550,000 distinct CDR3 sequences, about 24% of them found once; the top ten carry about 11%. The specimen sequenced was blood. The receptor set was obtained from a woman aged 30 to 39 with Graves' ophthalmopathy.

The V call is TRBV28, the J call TRBJ1-2, with 9 bases that match TRBD1. V dropped 2 bases and J dropped 8; count of bases not matched to a gene: 6. The CDR3 runs to 14 residues. The V gene's germline CDR1 is MDHEN and CDR2 SYDVKM. The CDR3 loop reads CASSLRDRVFGYTF. The DNA of the CDR3 is TGTGCCAGCAGTTTACGGGACAGGGTTTTCGGCTACACCTTC.

The sample holds a few counts of this clonotype. The V call is TRBV3-1, the J call TRBJ1-1; no firm D call. This CDR3 is 14 amino acids long. Trimming removed 1 base from V and 2 bases from J, with 8 bases in between. Germline lookup yields CDR1 LGHDT and CDR2 YNNKEL (reference sequence). The DNA of the CDR3 is TGTGCCAGCAGCCAAGGGACGTTTAACACTGAAGCTTTCTTT. It specifies CASSQGTFNTEAFF. Supplemented by reference TRBV3-1 and TRBJ1-1, the full variable domain reads DTAVSQTPKYLVTQMGNDKSIKCEQNLGHDTMYWYKQDSKKFLKIMFSYNNKELIINETVPNRFSPKSPDKAHLNLHINSLELGDSAVYFCASSQGTFNTEAFFGQGTRLTVV.

In its sample, this clonotype was seen a few times. This sequence joins TRBV27 and TRBJ2-7; no clear D gene. This CDR3 comprises 15 residues. The germline V gene encodes CDR1 MNHEY and CDR2 SMNVEV (reference sequence). The V and J ends lost 0 bases and 2 bases respectively, with 11 bases between them. In DNA form, the CDR3 reads TGTGCCAGCAGTTTATCGGGCCGACATGCCTACGAGCAGTACTTC. It encodes CASSLSGRHAYEQYF.

Ten or more counts support this clonotype. The CDR3: CASRPRGRGEAFF. CDR3 nucleotides: TGTGCCAGCAGACCACGGGGACGGGGTGAAGCTTTCTTT. The chain uses TRBV11-1 and TRBJ1-1, with a possible D match to TRBD1 (5 bases). V lost 6 bases to trimming and J lost 7 bases, with 15 bases between them. CDR1 and CDR2 from the germline V gene are SGHAT and FQDESV (reference sequence). The CDR3 spans 13 residues.

The V and J genes are TRBV7-9 and TRBJ2-7; weak D call: TRBD2 (5 bases). Germline values: CDR1 SEHNR, CDR2 FQNEAQ (reference sequence). CDR3 length: 15 amino acids. Trimming shortened V by 5 bases and J by 1 base, and 15 bases separated the two germline ends. The CDR3 region has the DNA TGTGCCAGCAGCCCAGGCCAGCGGCAATCCTACGAGCAGTACTTC. Its protein product is CASSPGQRQSYEQYF.

This clonotype showed up just a few times. J is TRBJ1-6 and V is TRBV3-1, with 9 bases that match TRBD1. Germline V lookup: CDR1 LGHDT, CDR2 YNNKEL (reference sequence). The CDR3 covers 15 residues. V was clipped by 6 bases and J by 1 base; unmatched bases: 1. CDR3 sequence: CASRGQGSYNSPLHF. The DNA of the CDR3 is TGTGCCAGCAGGGGACAGGGTTCCTATAATTCACCCCTCCACTTT.

This clonotype was seen ten or more times. The J gene is TRBJ2-5, the V gene TRBV11-2; D call uncertain. Germline CDR1 reads SGHAT; CDR2 reads FQNNGV. The CDR3 runs to 12 residues. Trimming shortened V by 2 bases and J by 5 bases, and 6 bases separated the two germline ends. CDR3 sequence reads: CASSLTMETQYF. The CDR3 coding sequence is TGTGCCAGCAGCTTAACAATGGAGACCCAGTACTTC. The full variable domain, in which reference TRBV11-2 and TRBJ2-5 provide the parts outside the CDR3, is EAGVAQSPRYKIIEKRQSVAFWCNPISGHATLYWYQQILGQGPKLLIQFQNNGVVDDSQLPKDRFSAERLKGVDSTLKIQPAKLEDSAVYLCASSLTMETQYFGPGTRLLVL.

Ten or more counts support this clonotype. The chain links TRBV5-1 to TRBJ1-2; the match to TRBD1 covers 9 bases. Looked up from germline, CDR1 is SGHRS and CDR2 is YFSETQ. V lost 1 base to trimming and J lost 5 bases; unmatched junction nucleotides: 6. This CDR3 contains 15 residues. Here the CDR3 DNA reads TGCGCCAGCAGCTTGACCGGGACAGGGATATATGGCTACACCTTC. The encoded protein is CASSLTGTGIYGYTF.

With regard to this clonotype: This may be a read error: a much more frequent sequence differs by one nucleotide. This CDR3 is CASSLSGAKETRYF. CDR3 coding DNA: TGTGCCAGCAGTTTATCCGGGGCCAAAGAGACCCGGTACTTC. The V and J genes are TRBV28 and TRBJ2-5; D assignment may be TRBD1 or TRBD2 (5 bases each). CDR3 length equals 14 residues. Germline V gene sequence: CDR1 MDHEN, CDR2 SYDVKM.

This clonotype was seen a few times. The chain carries TRBV2 and TRBJ1-1, with D perhaps TRBD1 (5 bases). The germline V gene encodes CDR1 SNHLY and CDR2 FYNNEI. CDR3 size: 18 residues. The germline V and J ends were trimmed by 4 bases and 3 bases, with 24 bases remaining between them. The CDR3, as DNA: TGTGCCAGCAGTGGGGGCTTGGAGGGACTCGGATGGCACACTGAAGCTTTCTTT. It is translated as CASSGGLEGLGWHTEAFF.

Here the CDR3 reads CASSTGQGGDEQFF. DNA for the CDR3: TGTGCCAGCAGTACGGGACAGGGTGGGGATGAGCAGTTCTTC. The chain employs TRBV12-3 or TRBV12-4 and TRBJ2-1; 9 positions match TRBD1. V was pared by 5 bases and J by 8 bases, with 7 bases of the junction left unmatched. CDR3 size: 14 residues.

This clonotype was recorded a few times. The chain links TRBV12-3 or TRBV12-4 to TRBJ1-2; 7 positions match TRBD1. The CDR3 is 17 amino acids. The V and J ends lost 6 bases and 4 bases, in that order; junction bases with no gene match: 17. The CDR3 here is CASRRNLRQGLAYGYTF. The CDR3 DNA reads TGTGCCAGCAGACGAAACCTTAGACAGGGTCTGGCCTATGGCTACACCTTC.

J is TRBJ2-7 and V is TRBV27, with no clear D. The germline V gene has CDR1 MNHEY and CDR2 SMNVEV (reference sequence). Trimming cost V 0 bases and J 2 bases, with 11 bases left between them. The CDR3 spans 15 residues. The CDR3 sequence is CASSLSYTSTYEQYF. CDR3 sequence (DNA): TGTGCCAGCAGTTTATCGTACACCTCAACCTACGAGCAGTACTTC.

There are a few counts of this clonotype. This may stem from a read error, because a much larger clone lies one nucleotide away. The J gene is TRBJ2-4, the V gene TRBV7-8; D possibly uses TRBD1 or TRBD2 (5 bases each). The CDR3 runs to 14 residues. Per the germline V gene, CDR1 is SGHVS and CDR2 is FQNEAQ. CDR3: CASSPRDPKNIKYF. DNA for the CDR3: TGTGCCAGCAGCCCCCGGGACCCCAAAAACATTAAGTACTTC.

The chain couples TRBV18 to TRBJ1-1; perhaps TRBD1 as D (6 bases). In germline, CDR1 is KGHSH, CDR2 LQKENI. V shed 4 bases and J shed 1 base, with 7 bases lying between them. The CDR3 consists of 13 residues. The DNA of the CDR3 is TGTGCCAGCTCACGGGACACGAACACTGAAGCTTTCTTT. It translates to CASSRDTNTEAFF.

The CDR3 region is CASSPGERAPQHF. The CDR3 bases are TGTGCCAGTAGTCCGGGTGAAAGAGCGCCCCAGCATTTT. This chain connects TRBV19 to TRBJ1-5; no clear D gene. Germline CDR1 and CDR2: LNHDA and SQIVND (reference sequence). Trimming removed 5 bases from V and 9 bases from J, with 14 bases in between. This CDR3 is 13 amino acids long.

In this sample, this clonotype turned up many times. The chain joins TRBV20-1 to TRBJ2-6; TRBD2 might be the D (5 bases). The germline V gene has CDR1 DFQATT and CDR2 SNEGSKA (reference sequence). The V end was cut by 5 bases, the J end by 0 bases, with 11 bases between. The CDR3 loop spans 15 amino acids. CDR3 in DNA: TGCAGTGCTCCTTTAGGGAGCTCTGGGGCCAACGTCCTGACTTTC. Encoded protein: CSAPLGSSGANVLTF.

CDR3 loop: CAIRDRTWAEAFF. Here the CDR3 DNA reads TGTGCCATACGGGACAGGACATGGGCTGAAGCTTTCTTT. The J gene is TRBJ1-1, the V gene TRBV19; 8 positions match TRBD1. This CDR3 region has 13 residues. V lost 10 bases to trimming and J lost 6 bases; unmatched junction nucleotides: 10. In germline, CDR1 is LNHDA, CDR2 SQIVND (reference sequence).

The J gene is TRBJ1-2, the V gene TRBV6-5; no reliable D call. Germline V gives CDR1 MNHEY, CDR2 SVGAGI. The CDR3 is 13 amino acids. Deletions cut 2 bases from V and 1 base from J, with 5 bases between. The CDR3 coding sequence is TGTGCCAGCAGTTACGGCCATAACTATGGCTACACCTTC. Protein: CASSYGHNYGYTF.

This chain joins TRBV6-1 and TRBJ1-5, with a possible D match to TRBD1 (5 bases). This CDR3 spans 15 amino acids. Deletions cut 7 bases from V and 3 bases from J, with 16 bases between. Germline lookup yields CDR1 MNHNS and CDR2 SASEGT. CDR3 DNA sequence: TGTGCCAGCAACCTAGAGGGGATGGACAATCAGCCCCAGCATTTT. It specifies CASNLEGMDNQPQHF.

The DNA of the CDR3 is TGTGCCACCAGCCCCACAGGGGGCGGCGGCACTGAAGCTTTCTTT. This codes for CATSPTGGGGTEAFF. The chain combines TRBV15 with TRBJ1-1, with 9 bases lining up with TRBD1. The germline V gene encodes CDR1 LNHNV and CDR2 YYDKDF (reference sequence). The CDR3 extends over 15 amino acids. V lost 5 bases, J lost 4 bases, and 8 bases stayed unmatched.

The gene calls are TRBV14 and TRBJ2-7; D gene ambiguous. This CDR3 has 15 amino acids. Germline assignment: CDR1 SGHDN and CDR2 FVKESK. V shed 1 base and J shed 0 bases, with 10 bases lying between them. CDR3 region: CASSQVNRNSYEQYF. The CDR3 nucleotides are TGTGCCAGCAGCCAAGTGAACAGAAACTCCTACGAGCAGTACTTC.

This clonotype was counted at least ten times. The V and J genes are TRBV6-5 and TRBJ1-2; D not resolved. The CDR3 loop spans 15 amino acids. Germline V gene data show CDR1 as MNHEY and CDR2 as SVGAGI. V lost 0 bases and J lost 1, with 9 bases in between. The CDR3 spells CASSYSGRGNYGYTF. In nucleotides, the CDR3 is TGTGCCAGCAGTTACTCGGGGAGAGGTAACTATGGCTACACCTTC.

This clonotype was counted only a few times. V gene TRBV7-9 combines with J gene TRBJ1-1; no clear D. The CDR3 is 12 amino acids. Germline V gene data show CDR1 as SEHNR and CDR2 as FQNEAQ (reference sequence). V dropped 7 bases and J dropped 5 bases, with 11 bases sitting between them. CDR3 DNA: TGTGCCAGCAACCCGGCCCATACTGAAGCTTTCTTT. This codes for CASNPAHTEAFF.

There are many counts of this clonotype. This chain uses TRBV12-3 or TRBV12-4 with TRBJ1-2; the D is unclear. This CDR3 contains 14 residues. The V end was cut by 3 bases, the J end by 7 bases, with 15 bases between. The CDR3 loop is CASSLDDDPGGYTF. The CDR3 region has the DNA TGTGCCAGCAGTTTGGACGACGACCCAGGTGGCTACACCTTC.

This clonotype was seen more than once but under ten times. The J gene is TRBJ2-7, the V gene TRBV2; no clear D gene. The germline V and J ends were trimmed by 3 bases and 9 bases, with 6 bases remaining between them. The CDR3 loop spans 10 amino acids. The germline CDR1 and CDR2 sequences are SNHLY and FYNNEI. The CDR3 DNA follows: TGTGCCAGCAGTGAGAGTGTGCAGTACTTC. Amino acids: CASSESVQYF.

This clonotype has at least ten counts. This sequence joins TRBV24-1 and TRBJ2-5; D unresolved. This CDR3 has 13 residues. Trimming took 3 bases from V and 4 from J, leaving 8 bases between them. Per germline, CDR1 KGHDR and CDR2 SFDVKD. CDR3 loop: CATSDGSLETQYF. The CDR3 DNA reads TGTGCCACCAGTGATGGATCCTTAGAGACCCAGTACTTC.

Ten or more counts support this clonotype. The chain combines TRBV19 with TRBJ1-1, with D maybe TRBD1 (6 bases). The CDR3 covers 15 residues. CDR1 and CDR2 (germline): LNHDA, SQIVND (reference sequence). V lost 4 bases to trimming and J lost 0 bases, with 12 bases between them. Here the CDR3 DNA reads TGTGCCAGTAGTAACCCAGGGGTCATGAACACTGAAGCTTTCTTT. Its translation: CASSNPGVMNTEAFF. Drawing the rest from reference TRBV19 and TRBJ1-1, the complete variable domain is DGGITQSPKYLFRKEGQNVTLSCEQNLNHDAMYWYRQDPGQGLRLIYYSQIVNDFQKGDIAEGYSVSREKKESFPLTVTSAQKNPTAFYLCASSNPGVMNTEAFFGQGTRLTVV.